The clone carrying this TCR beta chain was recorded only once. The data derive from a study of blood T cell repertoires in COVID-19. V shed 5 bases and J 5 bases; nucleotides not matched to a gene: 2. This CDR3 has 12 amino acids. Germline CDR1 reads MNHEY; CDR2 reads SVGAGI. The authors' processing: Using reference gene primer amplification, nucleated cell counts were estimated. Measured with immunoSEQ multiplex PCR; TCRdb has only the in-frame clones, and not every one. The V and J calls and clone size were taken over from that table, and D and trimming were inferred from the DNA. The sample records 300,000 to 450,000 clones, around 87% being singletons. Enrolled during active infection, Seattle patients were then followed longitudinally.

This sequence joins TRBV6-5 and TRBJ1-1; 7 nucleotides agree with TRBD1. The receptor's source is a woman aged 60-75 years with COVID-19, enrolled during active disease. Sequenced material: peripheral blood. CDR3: CASSKQGTEAFF. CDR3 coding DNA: TGTGCCAGCAGTAAACAGGGGACTGAAGCTTTCTTT.